These T cell receptor beta chains were read from a single sample in a study of T cell responses to AZD1222 COVID-19 vaccine. Profiling relied on immunoSEQ multiplex PCR, and the TCRdb table lists in-frame clones only, not all of them. The sample shows 140,000 to 150,000 clones, 70% to 90% of them seen only once. Sequenced here: peripheral blood, sampled on day 0 of AZD1222 vaccination. These receptors were obtained from an adult in good health. Both conserved end residues are part of each CDR3. Fields, in order: clone size, V gene, D gene, J gene, CDR3 protein, CDR3 DNA. D genes are given only for firm matches. The listing skips clone size in some rows; elsewhere it reads once, few, many or a size class.

>.|TRBV27|TRBD2|TRBJ2-7
CASSLFRRGLAEGYEQYF
TGTGCCAGCAGTTTATTCCGACGTGGACTAGCGGAAGGCTACGAGCAGTACTTC
>.|TRBV28|.|TRBJ1-6
CASSLGNNSPLHF
TGTGCCAGCAGTTTAGGGAATAATTCACCCCTCCACTTT
>.|TRBV7-3|TRBD1|TRBJ1-1
CASSWTGGTEAFF
TGTGCCAGCAGCTGGACAGGGGGAACTGAAGCTTTCTTT
>.|TRBV19|.|TRBJ1-3
CASSLGGISGNTIYF
TGTGCCAGTAGTTTGGGCGGAATCTCTGGAAACACCATATATTTT
>.|TRBV9|TRBD2|TRBJ2-7
CASSVVGTSEYEQYF
TGTGCCAGCAGCGTAGTCGGGACTAGCGAGTACGAGCAGTACTTC
>.|TRBV7-2|TRBD1|TRBJ1-3
CASSTDRASGNTIYF
TGTGCCAGCAGCACCGACAGGGCCTCTGGAAACACCATATATTTT
>.|TRBV19|TRBD2|TRBJ2-1
CACRASGIGSYNEQFF
TGTGCCTGTCGAGCTAGCGGGATCGGTTCCTACAATGAGCAGTTCTTC
>.|TRBV11-2|TRBD1|TRBJ1-6
CASSLLASRQGSNSPLHF
TGTGCCAGCAGCTTACTTGCCTCCAGACAGGGGTCTAATTCACCCCTCCACTTT
>.|TRBV5-6|.|TRBJ2-1
CASSLGTTYNEQFF
TGTGCCAGCAGCTTGGGGACCACCTACAATGAGCAGTTCTTC
>.|TRBV30|.|TRBJ1-3
CAWSVPGGPSGNTIYF
TGTGCCTGGAGTGTGCCGGGGGGGCCCTCTGGAAACACCATATATTTT
>.|TRBV7-8|.|TRBJ2-7
CASSESITGSSYEQYF
TGTGCCAGCAGCGAGAGTATAACGGGGAGCTCCTACGAGCAGTACTTC
>.|TRBV28|TRBD1|TRBJ1-2
CASSLQAGGNGYTF
TGTGCCAGCAGTTTACAGGCAGGGGGTAACGGCTACACCTTC
>.|TRBV3-1/TRBV3-2|.|TRBJ1-2
CASSQDYSSQGGESGYTF
TGTGCCAGCAGCCAAGATTATTCCTCACAAGGGGGGGAGAGTGGCTACACCTTC
>.|TRBV19|.|TRBJ2-7
CASSPRGAGWRSYEQYF
TGTGCCAGTAGTCCCCGGGGGGCGGGATGGCGCTCCTACGAGCAGTACTTC
>.|TRBV24-1|.|TRBJ1-2
CATSGPNYGYTF
TGTGCCACCAGTGGGCCTAACTATGGCTACACCTTC
>.|TRBV10-3|TRBD1|TRBJ1-2
CAISAGTGVSYGYTF
TGTGCCATCAGCGCCGGGACAGGGGTCTCCTATGGCTACACCTTC
>.|TRBV3-1/TRBV3-2|TRBD2|TRBJ2-5
CASSTTSGRPAETQYF
TGTGCCAGCTCCACGACTAGCGGGAGGCCGGCGGAGACCCAGTACTTC
>.|TRBV24-1|.|TRBJ2-3
CATSDVQGHTDTQYF
TGTGCCACCAGTGATGTCCAGGGACATACAGATACGCAGTATTTT
>.|TRBV27|TRBD2|TRBJ2-5
CASGGLAGGETQYF
TGTGCCAGCGGCGGACTAGCGGGAGGAGAGACCCAGTACTTC
>.|TRBV2|TRBD1|TRBJ1-5
CASSLTGQVTNQPQHF
TGTGCCAGCAGTTTGACAGGGCAAGTTACCAATCAGCCCCAGCATTTT
>.|TRBV12-1|.|TRBJ2-5
CASSFAGLAGYQETQYF
TGTGCCAGCAGCTTCGCCGGACTAGCGGGATACCAAGAGACCCAGTACTTC
>.|TRBV7-2|TRBD1|TRBJ2-7
CASSSRGDRLWVQYF
TGTGCCAGCAGTTCCCGTGGGGACAGACTTTGGGTTCAGTACTTC
>.|TRBV28|.|TRBJ2-2
CADGELFF
TGTGCCGACGGGGAGCTGTTTTTT
>few|TRBV10-1|.|TRBJ2-5
CASSAGTQETQYF
TGCGCCAGCAGTGCCGGGACGCAAGAGACCCAGTACTTC
>.|TRBV27|.|TRBJ2-7
CASSLGDEQYF
TGTGCCAGCAGTTTGGGCGACGAGCAGTACTTC
>.|TRBV6-7|.|TRBJ2-2
CASSYSLGRKNFLSPGELFF
TGTGCCAGCAGTTACTCGCTAGGTCGGAAAAACTTCCTTTCCCCCGGGGAGCTGTTTTTT
>.|TRBV5-6|.|TRBJ1-3
CASSLDRRSGNTIYF
TGTGCCAGCAGCTTGGACAGGAGGTCGGGAAACACCATATATTTT
>.|TRBV11-2|.|TRBJ2-2
CASSSLTSPGELFF
TGTGCCAGCAGCTCCCTGACCAGCCCCGGGGAGCTGTTTTTT
>.|TRBV5-6|.|TRBJ1-5
CASSLSGNQPQHF
TGTGCCAGCAGCTTGAGTGGGAATCAGCCCCAGCATTTT
>.|TRBV6-2/TRBV6-3|TRBD1|TRBJ2-1
CASSYTRQGLYNEQFF
TGTGCCAGCAGTTACACTCGACAGGGCCTATACAATGAGCAGTTCTTC
>few|TRBV19|.|TRBJ1-2
CASEQGEDLYGYTF
TGTGCCAGTGAACAGGGCGAGGATCTCTATGGCTACACCTTC
>.|TRBV7-2|TRBD2|TRBJ2-1
CASSSVAGVRNEQFF
TGTGCCAGCAGCTCAGTAGCGGGAGTTAGAAATGAGCAGTTCTTC
>.|TRBV7-9|TRBD2|TRBJ2-1
CASSPGRRSYNEQFF
TGTGCCAGCAGCCCCGGGAGGAGGTCCTACAATGAGCAGTTCTTC
>.|TRBV18|.|TRBJ2-5
CASSQETQYF
TGTGCCAGCTCCCAAGAGACCCAGTACTTC
>.|TRBV6-5|.|TRBJ2-5
CASRAPGLETQYF
TGTGCCAGCAGGGCTCCGGGACTAGAGACCCAGTACTTC
>.|TRBV10-3|TRBD2|TRBJ2-5
CAIASGIQETQYF
TGTGCCATCGCTAGCGGGATCCAAGAGACCCAGTACTTC
>once|TRBV25-1|.|TRBJ1-1
CASSESWRGETEAFF
TGTGCCAGCAGTGAATCTTGGCGGGGAGAAACTGAAGCTTTCTTT
>.|TRBV27|.|TRBJ2-1
CASSSDGPNEQFF
TGTGCCAGCAGTTCTGACGGGCCAAATGAGCAGTTCTTC
>.|TRBV27|TRBD2|TRBJ2-6
CASGEGPGANVLTF
TGTGCCAGCGGGGAGGGCCCTGGGGCCAACGTCCTGACTTTC